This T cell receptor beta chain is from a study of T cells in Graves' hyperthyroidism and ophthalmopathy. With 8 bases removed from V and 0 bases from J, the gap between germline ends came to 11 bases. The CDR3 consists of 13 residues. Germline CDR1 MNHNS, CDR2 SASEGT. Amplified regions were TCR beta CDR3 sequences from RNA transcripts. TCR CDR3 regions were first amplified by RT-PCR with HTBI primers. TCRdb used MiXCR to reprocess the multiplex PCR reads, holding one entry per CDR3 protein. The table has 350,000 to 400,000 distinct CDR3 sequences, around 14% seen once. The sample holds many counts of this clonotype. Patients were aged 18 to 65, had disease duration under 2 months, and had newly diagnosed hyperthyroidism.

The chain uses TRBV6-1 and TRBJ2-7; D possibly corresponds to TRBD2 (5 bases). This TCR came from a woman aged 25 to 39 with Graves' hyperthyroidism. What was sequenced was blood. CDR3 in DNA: TGTGCCAGCCTTGAGCGGCGCTCCTACGAGCAGTACTTC. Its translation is CASLERRSYEQYF.